What follows are 9 T cell receptor beta chains derived from one specimen sequenced in a study of blood T cell repertoires in COVID-19. Profiled with immunoSEQ multiplex PCR; TCRdb holds only in-frame clones, not every one. Among around 71,000 clones listed, around 85% were seen once. Input material: peripheral blood. These receptors all come from a man older than 75 with acute or convalescent COVID-19.

The chain links TRBV25-1 to TRBJ2-1; TRBD1 matches at 11 bases. Trimming cost V 4 bases and J 9 bases; bases outside gene matches: 5. Germline lookup yields CDR1 MGHDK and CDR2 SYGVNS. The CDR3 has 14 residues. CDR3 nucleotide sequence: TGTGCCAGCAGTGCGGACAGGGGGCGACGTGAGCAGTTCTTC. This sequence encodes CASSADRGRREQFF.

This chain joins TRBV5-1 and TRBJ2-7; D is uncertain. The CDR3 has 14 amino acids. Germline CDR1 SGHRS, CDR2 YFSETQ. Trimming cost V 2 bases and J 2 bases, with 11 bases left between them. CDR3 sequence: CASSLESAAYEQYF. DNA for the CDR3: TGCGCCAGCAGCTTAGAGTCGGCGGCCTACGAGCAGTACTTC.

The DNA of the CDR3 is TGCGCCAGCAGCTTTCAGGGTTACGAGCAGTACTTC. Translation gives CASSFQGYEQYF. The chain links TRBV5-1 to TRBJ2-7; a possible D gene is TRBD1 (5 bases). CDR3 length: 12 amino acids. CDR1 is SGHRS, CDR2 YFSETQ, per germline. V lost 2 bases and J 4 bases, leaving 7 bases between the germline ends.

The genes are TRBV5-1 and TRBJ2-7, with TRBD1 as a possible D gene (6 bases). The germline V and J ends were trimmed by 2 bases and 2 bases, with 11 bases remaining between them. The CDR3 spans 14 residues. In germline, CDR1 is SGHRS, CDR2 YFSETQ. CDR3 sequence reads: CASSLNTGPYEQYF. CDR3 DNA sequence: TGCGCCAGCAGCTTAAACACAGGGCCCTACGAGCAGTACTTC. The variable domain in full, with the rest retrieved from reference TRBV5-1 and TRBJ2-7, is KAGVTQTPRYLIKTRGQQVTLSCSPISGHRSVSWYQQTPGQGLQFLFEYFSETQRNKGNFPGRFSGRQFSNSRSEMNVSTLELGDSALYLCASSLNTGPYEQYFGPGTRLTVT.

The chain carries TRBV2 and TRBJ2-1; D is possibly TRBD2 (5 bases). Germline V lookup: CDR1 SNHLY, CDR2 FYNNEI. V was cut by 3 bases and J by 0 bases, with 15 bases left in between. The CDR3 extends over 17 amino acids. The CDR3 nucleotides read TGTGCCAGCAGTGAGCGAGGGCGGAGAATCTCCTACAATGAGCAGTTCTTC. This translates into CASSERGRRISYNEQFF. The full variable domain, rest sourced from reference TRBV2 and TRBJ2-1, is EPEVTQTPSHQVTQMGQEVILRCVPISNHLYFYWYRQILGQKVEFLVSFYNNEISEKSEIFDDQFSVERPDGSNFTLKIRSTKLEDSAMYFCASSERGRRISYNEQFFGPGTRLTVL.

The rearrangement links TRBV3-1 (or the pseudogene TRBV3-2) to TRBJ2-1, with 14 bases that match TRBD2. The CDR3 sequence is 14 residues long. Germline V gene data show CDR1 as LGHDT and CDR2 as YNNKEL (reference sequence). The V and J ends lost 4 bases and 13 bases, in that order; junction bases with no gene match: 6. CDR3: CASSLGLAGGFQFF. CDR3 coding DNA: TGTGCCAGCAGCCTAGGACTAGCGGGGGGCTTTCAGTTCTTC.

The rearrangement links TRBV7-2 to TRBJ1-2, with 7 bases matching TRBD1. The CDR3 length is 14 residues. The V gene end was trimmed by 0 bases and the J gene end by 4 bases; junction bases not matched to a gene: 2. Germline V gives CDR1 SGHTA, CDR2 FQGNSA. The CDR3 loop is CASSLADRFYGYTF. For the CDR3, the DNA is TGTGCCAGCAGCTTAGCGGACAGGTTCTATGGCTACACCTTC.

The rearrangement links TRBV6-1 to TRBJ1-1; no reliable D call. The V end lost 6 bases, the J end lost 4 bases, and 9 bases lay between the germline ends. CDR1 and CDR2 (germline): MNHNS, SASEGT. The CDR3 loop spans 12 amino acids. CDR3 residues: CASRPPGTEAFF. DNA for the CDR3: TGTGCCAGCAGACCCCCCGGCACTGAAGCTTTCTTT.

This clone was seen just once. The chain couples TRBV28 to TRBJ2-7; 15 nucleotides agree with TRBD2. Germline CDR1 and CDR2: MDHEN and SYDVKM. The CDR3 spans 19 residues. The J segment lost 0 bases and the V segment lost 4 bases, leaving 10 bases of the junction unmatched. The CDR3 loop is CASSSLGGLAGGSSYEQYF. For the CDR3, the DNA is TGTGCCAGCAGTTCCCTAGGGGGACTAGCGGGAGGCTCCTCCTACGAGCAGTACTTC. The complete variable domain, with remaining parts taken from reference TRBV28 and TRBJ2-7, reads DVKVTQSSRYLVKRTGEKVFLECVQDMDHENMFWYRQDPGLGLRLIYFSYDVKMKEKGDIPEGYSVSREKKERFSLILESASTNQTSMYLCASSSLGGLAGGSSYEQYFGPGTRLTVT.